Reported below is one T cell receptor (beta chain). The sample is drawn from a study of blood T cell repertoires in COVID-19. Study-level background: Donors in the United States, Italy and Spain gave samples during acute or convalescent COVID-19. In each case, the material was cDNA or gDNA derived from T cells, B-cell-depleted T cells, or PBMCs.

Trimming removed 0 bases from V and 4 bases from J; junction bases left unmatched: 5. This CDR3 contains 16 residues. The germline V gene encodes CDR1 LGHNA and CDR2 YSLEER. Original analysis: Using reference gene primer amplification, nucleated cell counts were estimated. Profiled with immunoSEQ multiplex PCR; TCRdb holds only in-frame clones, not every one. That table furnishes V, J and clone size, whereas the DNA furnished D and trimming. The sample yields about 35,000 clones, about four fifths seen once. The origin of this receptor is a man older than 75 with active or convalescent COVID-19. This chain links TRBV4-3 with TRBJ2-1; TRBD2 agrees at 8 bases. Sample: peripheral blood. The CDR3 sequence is CASSQDGPSGYNEQFF. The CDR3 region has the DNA TGCGCCAGCAGCCAAGATGGGCCTAGCGGGTACAATGAGCAGTTCTTC.